Presented here are 21 T cell receptor beta chains from one specimen sequenced in a study of blood T cell repertoires in COVID-19. The data were produced by immunoSEQ multiplex PCR, yet TCRdb's version contains in-frame clones alone and is incomplete. The sample includes around 100,000 clones, around 85% of them seen just once. The sample comprised peripheral blood. The source is a woman aged 55 to 70 with COVID-19, enrolled during active disease.

The chain is built from TRBV4-2 and TRBJ2-3, with 7 bases identical to TRBD2. Germline assignment: CDR1 LGHNA and CDR2 YNFKEQ. V was clipped by 1 base and J by 4 bases; unmatched bases: 5. The CDR3 contains 15 residues. The DNA of the CDR3 is TGTGCCAGCAGCCAAGCGGGGGGAAATGCAGATACGCAGTATTTT. Its translation is CASSQAGGNADTQYF.

This chain uses TRBV6-6 with TRBJ1-2, with 7 bases matching TRBD1. CDR1 is MNHNY and CDR2 is SVGAGI in the germline V gene (reference sequence). CDR3 length equals 14 residues. V trimming: 7 bases; J trimming: 8 bases; junction bases outside the gene matches: 13. The CDR3 nucleotides read TGTGCCAGCATTCAGGACAGGTCCTCTTTGGGCTACACCTTC. Protein: CASIQDRSSLGYTF.

The rearrangement links TRBV7-2 to TRBJ2-2, with TRBD2 as a possible D gene (5 bases). This CDR3 has 16 residues. Trimming shortened V by 0 bases and J by 2 bases, and 10 bases separated the two germline ends. Germline values: CDR1 SGHTA, CDR2 FQGNSA. Here the CDR3 reads CASSLASSGNTGELFF. In DNA form, the CDR3 reads TGTGCCAGCAGCTTAGCGTCCAGCGGAAACACCGGGGAGCTGTTTTTT.

The chain is built from TRBV7-9 and TRBJ2-3, with 9 bases lining up with TRBD1. Germline V CDR1 and CDR2: SEHNR, FQNEAQ (reference sequence). The CDR3 extends over 21 amino acids. V gave up 5 bases and J gave up 0 bases; unmatched junction bases: 21. As DNA, the CDR3 is TGTGCCAGCAGCCGGGCACTTACCCGGGACAGGGTCCTCTCTAGCACAGATACGCAGTATTTT. Protein sequence: CASSRALTRDRVLSSTDTQYF.

This clone was seen only once. The chain recombines TRBV6-1 with TRBJ1-3; the D is unclear. Germline V lookup: CDR1 MNHNS, CDR2 SASEGT. The V and J ends lost 2 bases and 4 bases respectively, with 12 bases between them. The CDR3 is made up of 15 amino acids. As DNA, the CDR3 is TGTGCCAGCAGTGAAAGCCCAGGTCAGGGAAACACCATATATTTT. It is translated as CASSESPGQGNTIYF.

This sequence joins TRBV15 and TRBJ1-6; D unresolved. The germline gives CDR1 LNHNV, CDR2 YYDKDF (reference sequence). The CDR3 extends over 15 amino acids. Trimming removed 0 bases at V and 6 bases at J, with 9 bases between. The CDR3 region is CATSRDEGLNSPLHF. The CDR3 nucleotides read TGTGCCACCAGCAGAGATGAAGGACTTAATTCACCCCTCCACTTT. Drawing the rest from reference TRBV15 and TRBJ1-6, the complete variable domain is DAMVIQNPRYQVTQFGKPVTLSCSQTLNHNVMYWYQQKSSQAPKLLFHYYDKDFNNEADTPDNFQSRRPNTSFCFLDIRSPGLGDTAMYLCATSRDEGLNSPLHFGNGTRLTVT.

This clone was detected a few times. The CDR3, as DNA: TGTGCCAGCAGCCCAAGCGGGGGGGACTATGGCTACACCTTC. The encoded protein is CASSPSGGDYGYTF. This sequence joins TRBV7-2 and TRBJ1-2; a possible D gene is TRBD1 (5 bases). V gave up 5 bases and J gave up 3 bases, with 13 bases separating them. CDR3 length equals 14 residues. In germline, CDR1 is SGHTA, CDR2 FQGNSA.

CDR3 amino acids: CAISDLGPYNEQFF. CDR3 sequence (DNA): TGTGCCATCAGTGACCTGGGCCCCTACAATGAGCAGTTCTTC. The genes are TRBV10-3 and TRBJ2-1; D remains ambiguous. This CDR3 comprises 14 residues. Germline assignment: CDR1 ENHRY and CDR2 SYGVKD. The V and J ends lost 3 bases and 2 bases respectively, with 8 bases between them.

CDR3 sequence (DNA): TGTGCCAGCAGCTTAGAACGGGGGAAGGATGGCTACACCTTC. As protein: CASSLERGKDGYTF. This chain uses TRBV13 with TRBJ1-2; possibly TRBD1 for D (5 bases). Deletions cut 1 base from V and 6 bases from J, with 12 bases between. The germline V gene encodes CDR1 PRHDT and CDR2 FYEKMQ (reference sequence). CDR3 length: 14 amino acids.

This chain's CDR3 is CASSEMVAGGTGELFF. Here the CDR3 DNA reads TGCGCCAGCAGTGAGATGGTAGCGGGGGGGACCGGGGAGCTGTTTTTT. V and J are TRBV10-1 and TRBJ2-2; 11 nucleotides align to TRBD2. The V and J ends lost 2 bases and 5 bases, in that order; junction bases with no gene match: 4. The CDR3 loop spans 16 amino acids. Germline V gene sequence: CDR1 WNHNN, CDR2 SYGVQD (reference sequence).

The chain links TRBV7-2 to TRBJ2-3; a weak D match, TRBD2 (5 bases). The CDR3 length is 16 residues. The V and J ends lost 2 bases and 0 bases respectively, with 12 bases between them. From germline, CDR1 is SGHTA and CDR2 FQGNSA. The CDR3 reads CASSLSGGESTDTQYF. CDR3 sequence (DNA): TGTGCCAGCAGCTTAAGCGGTGGGGAAAGCACAGATACGCAGTATTTT.

The chain combines TRBV7-3 with TRBJ1-1; tentatively, D is TRBD1 (5 bases). Germline-derived CDR1 and CDR2 are SGHTA and FQGTGA. CDR3 size: 15 residues. V lost 2 bases and J 1 base, leaving 11 bases between the germline ends. The CDR3 reads CASSLYGGQNTEAFF. CDR3 DNA: TGTGCCAGCAGCTTATACGGGGGTCAGAACACTGAAGCTTTCTTT.

The J gene is TRBJ2-5, the V gene TRBV7-9; no definite D call. From germline, CDR1 is SEHNR and CDR2 FQNEAQ (reference sequence). Trimming left V 3 bases short and J 5 bases short, with 13 bases between. The CDR3 loop spans 14 amino acids. The CDR3 nucleotides read TGTGCCAGCAGCTTCGACTCCGTATGGGAGACCCAGTACTTC. Translated: CASSFDSVWETQYF. Full variable domain (remainder filled in from reference TRBV7-9 and TRBJ2-5): DTGVSQNPRHKITKRGQNVTFRCDPISEHNRLYWYRQTLGQGPEFLTYFQNEAQLEKSRLLSDRFSAERPKGSFSTLEIQRTEQGDSAMYLCASSFDSVWETQYFGPGTRLLVL.

V is TRBV2 and J is TRBJ1-4; 10 nucleotides match TRBD1. The CDR3 loop spans 14 amino acids. The V gene end was trimmed by 5 bases and the J gene end by 8 bases; junction bases not matched to a gene: 5. CDR1 SNHLY and CDR2 FYNNEI come from the germline V gene. CDR3 DNA: TGTGCCAGCAGTTCCGGGACAGGGGAGGAAAAACTGTTTTTT. Its protein product is CASSSGTGEEKLFF.

This chain joins TRBV7-2 and TRBJ2-2, with a weak D call TRBD1 (6 bases). Trimming took 2 bases from V and 1 from J, leaving 11 bases between them. Germline assignment: CDR1 SGHTA and CDR2 FQGNSA. CDR3 length: 16 amino acids. The CDR3 is CASSLSGVMNTGELFF. Written as DNA, the CDR3 is TGTGCCAGCAGCTTATCAGGGGTGATGAACACCGGGGAGCTGTTTTTT.

The rearrangement joins TRBV7-9 to TRBJ1-5, with a possible D match to TRBD1 (6 bases). The V end was cut by 5 bases, the J end by 0 bases, with 17 bases between. The germline gives CDR1 SEHNR, CDR2 FQNEAQ (reference sequence). The length of the CDR3 is 17 residues. CDR3 in amino acids: CASSLSPQGHSNQPQHF. In nucleotides, the CDR3 is TGTGCCAGCAGCCTGTCACCACAGGGACATAGCAATCAGCCCCAGCATTTT.

The CDR3: CASKGLGNQPQHF. The CDR3 region has the DNA TGTGCCAGCAAGGGACTGGGGAATCAGCCCCAGCATTTT. The chain is built from TRBV2 and TRBJ1-5, with D possibly TRBD1 on 5 matching bases. The CDR3 sequence is 13 residues long. CDR1 and CDR2 (germline): SNHLY, FYNNEI. Trimming took 7 bases from V and 4 from J, leaving 11 bases between them.

This chain uses TRBV19 with TRBJ2-1; 7 nucleotides align to TRBD2. The CDR3 totals 13 residues. The germline V gene has CDR1 LNHDA and CDR2 SQIVND (reference sequence). The trim removed 5 bases at V and 11 bases at J, leaving 9 bases unmatched. The CDR3 sequence: CASSLPPTSKQFF. The CDR3 region has the DNA TGTGCCAGTAGTCTCCCACCGACTAGCAAGCAGTTCTTC.

V gene TRBV12-3 or TRBV12-4 combines with J gene TRBJ1-3; D gene unclear. The V gene lost 7 bases and the J gene lost 13 bases, with 17 bases spanning the gap. The CDR3 runs to 12 residues. CDR3 DNA: TGTGCCAGCACTACAGCGGTGACACGAATATATTTT. Its protein is CASTTAVTRIYF.

The J gene is TRBJ2-2, the V gene TRBV19, with D tentatively TRBD2 (6 bases). The CDR3 contains 13 residues. Germline V CDR1 and CDR2: LNHDA, SQIVND (reference sequence). V was pared by 9 bases and J by 4 bases, with 12 bases between. As DNA, the CDR3 is TGTGCCAGCAGTGGGGGGTCCACCGGGGAGCTGTTTTTT. Protein sequence: CASSGGSTGELFF. Full variable domain (rest looked up from reference TRBV19 and TRBJ2-2): DGGITQSPKYLFRKEGQNVTLSCEQNLNHDAMYWYRQDPGQGLRLIYYSQIVNDFQKGDIAEGYSVSREKKESFPLTVTSAQKNPTAFYLCASSGGSTGELFFGEGSRLTVL.

This clone was seen a handful of times. This sequence joins TRBV29-1 and TRBJ1-3; D gene unclear. This CDR3 region has 15 residues. CDR1 and CDR2 (germline): SQVTM, ANQGSEA. Trimming left V 6 bases short and J 0 bases short, with 15 bases between. CDR3 sequence: CSVGVYSLSGNTIYF. The DNA of the CDR3 is TGCAGCGTCGGGGTTTACTCGCTCTCTGGAAACACCATATATTTT.